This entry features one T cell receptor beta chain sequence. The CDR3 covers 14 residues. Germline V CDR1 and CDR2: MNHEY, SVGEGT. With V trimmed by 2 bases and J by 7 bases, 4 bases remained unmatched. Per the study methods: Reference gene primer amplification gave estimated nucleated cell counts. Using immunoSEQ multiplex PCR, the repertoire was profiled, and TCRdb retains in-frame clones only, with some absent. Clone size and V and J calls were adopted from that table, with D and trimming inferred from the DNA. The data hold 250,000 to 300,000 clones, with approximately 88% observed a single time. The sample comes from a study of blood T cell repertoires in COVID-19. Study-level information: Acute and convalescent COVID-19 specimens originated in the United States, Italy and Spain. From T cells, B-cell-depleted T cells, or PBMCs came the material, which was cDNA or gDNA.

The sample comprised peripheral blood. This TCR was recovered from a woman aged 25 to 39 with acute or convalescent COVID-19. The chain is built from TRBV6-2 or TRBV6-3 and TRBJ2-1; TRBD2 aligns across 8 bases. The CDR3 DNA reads TGTGCCAGCAGTTACAGCGGGGGAGCTAATGAGCAGTTCTTC. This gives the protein CASSYSGGANEQFF.